This is a list of T cell receptor beta chains from one sample in a study of CD8+ T cells in alopecia areata. Generated by immunoSEQ multiplex PCR, the TCRdb table keeps only in-frame clones and is missing some. The table has under 300,000 clones, under 70% seen once; the top ten hold 1% to 1.5%. This sample comprised CD4+ T cells sorted from blood, obtained at week 0. Source of these receptors: a human donor with alopecia areata. CDR3s include the opening cysteine and the closing phenylalanine or tryptophan. The order of the fields is V gene, clone size, D gene, J gene, CDR3 DNA, CDR3 protein. The D gene is left open where the match is weak. Rows give clone size only sometimes, using once, few, many, or a class for an expanded clone.

TRBV30	few	.	TRBJ2-5	TGTGCCTGGGAAGGTGGGGTAGGAGAGACCCAGTACTTC	CAWEGGVGETQYF
TRBV25-1	few	TRBD1	TRBJ1-1	TGTGCCAGCAGAAGAACAGGGGTGAACACTGAAGCTTTCTTT	CASRRTGVNTEAFF
TRBV19	.	.	TRBJ2-7	TGTGCCAGTAGTCACGGAGTCTCCTACGAGCAGTACTTC	CASSHGVSYEQYF
TRBV29-1	few	.	TRBJ2-1	TGCAGCCTCTGGGGGGGCCCTTCCTACAATGAGCAGTTCTTC	CSLWGGPSYNEQFF
TRBV5-4	.	.	TRBJ2-3	TGTGCCAGCAGCCCCCGCGGGCGGTCTAGCACAGATACGCAGTATTTT	CASSPRGRSSTDTQYF
TRBV27	.	TRBD1	TRBJ2-7	TGTGCCAGCAGGATAGGTGGGGACAGGGGGGGAAGCTACGAGCAGTACTTC	CASRIGGDRGGSYEQYF
TRBV30	.	.	TRBJ2-1	TGTGCCTGGAGTGTATCCCGGGAGCAGTTCTTC	CAWSVSREQFF
TRBV7-9	.	.	TRBJ2-5	TGTGCCAGCAGCCAACTGGGGGTTGGAGGAGCGACCCAGTACTTC	CASSQLGVGGATQYF
TRBV4-3	.	TRBD1	TRBJ1-6	TGCGCCAGCAGCCAACCGGGACAGGGTGGCTCACCCCTCCACTTT	CASSQPGQGGSPLHF
TRBV14	.	TRBD1	TRBJ2-5	TGTGCCAGCGGGACAGGGATCGGACAGACCCAGTACTTC	CASGTGIGQTQYF
TRBV6-6	.	TRBD2	TRBJ2-7	TGTGCCAGCACCATCACCGGAGCGGGGGTATACGAGCAGTACTTC	CASTITGAGVYEQYF
TRBV6-5	.	.	TRBJ1-3	TGTGCCAGCAGTTACTCGGCCAGGGGTTATTTAGACACCATATATTTT	CASSYSARGYLDTIYF
TRBV19	.	.	TRBJ2-3	TGTGCCAGTAGTATCTTTCTGGATTCCACAGATACGCAGTATTTT	CASSIFLDSTDTQYF
TRBV7-9	.	TRBD1	TRBJ1-2	TGTGCCAGCAGCTTACCAGGGGGTGGCTACACCTTC	CASSLPGGGYTF
TRBV30	.	.	TRBJ2-2	TGTGCCTGGAGATTTAAGTTGCAGGGGCGGGTCGGGGAGCTGTTTTTT	CAWRFKLQGRVGELFF
TRBV20-1	few	.	TRBJ1-1	TGCAGTGCTAGTGACAGGCATGAAGCTTTCTTT	CSASDRHEAFF
TRBV29-1	.	.	TRBJ2-2	TGCAGCGTTAGGGACCATGGGACCGGGGAGCTGTTTTTT	CSVRDHGTGELFF
TRBV29-1	.	TRBD1	TRBJ1-2	TGCAGCGTTGAAGATCTCACAGGGGGTTGGGATGGCTACACCTTC	CSVEDLTGGWDGYTF
TRBV25-1	.	TRBD1	TRBJ2-1	TGTGCCAGCAGTGAACCGGGGGACAGGGGCTTCTCCTACAATGAGCAGTTCTTC	CASSEPGDRGFSYNEQFF
TRBV4-3	.	.	TRBJ2-3	TGCGCCAGCAGCCAAGCTTGGGCAGATACGCAGTATTTT	CASSQAWADTQYF
TRBV4-1	.	.	TRBJ2-7	TGCGCCAGCAGCCGAGACGTTGGACAGTCCTACGAGCAGTACTTC	CASSRDVGQSYEQYF
TRBV15	.	TRBD1	TRBJ1-2	TGTGCCACCAGCAAAGGGGGACAGGGAAGACTTTATGGCTACACCTTC	CATSKGGQGRLYGYTF
TRBV10-3	.	.	TRBJ1-1	TGTGCCATCAGCGACGATTCGGGACTGCCTGAAGCTTTCTTT	CAISDDSGLPEAFF
TRBV10-3	.	.	TRBJ2-5	TGTGCCACCAGACAGGAAGAGACCCAGTACTTC	CATRQEETQYF
TRBV9	few	TRBD1	TRBJ2-5	TGTGCCAGCAGCCTAAACAGGGGTCTCCGGGGAGAGACCCAGTACTTC	CASSLNRGLRGETQYF
TRBV29-1	.	TRBD1	TRBJ1-1	TGCAGCGCTGCAGGGGGCTCTGAAACTGAAGCTTTCTTT	CSAAGGSETEAFF
TRBV7-9	once	.	TRBJ2-5	TGTGCCAGCAGCTTTGGCCTACCGGGCCAAGAGACCCAGTACTTC	CASSFGLPGQETQYF
TRBV5-4	.	.	TRBJ1-2	TGTGCCAGCAGCTCCGGGACTCAACGTAATTATGGCTACACCTTC	CASSSGTQRNYGYTF
TRBV2	.	.	TRBJ2-7	TGTGCCAGCAACGTGGCAGGGCAACACTACGAGCAGTACTTC	CASNVAGQHYEQYF